This T cell receptor beta chain is drawn from a study of identical twins. Regarding the study as a whole: It was out-of-frame TCR alpha sharing in monozygotic twins that models underestimated. Reduced insertions were recorded for abundant cord blood beta clonotypes, with no such pattern in memory repertoires.

V shed 6 bases and J 5 bases; nucleotides not matched to a gene: 6. The CDR3 loop spans 12 amino acids. The V gene's germline CDR1 is DFQATT and CDR2 SNEGSKA (reference sequence). TCRdb recomputed calls from the 5' RACE reads with MiXCR, one row per CDR3 protein. The table shows about 210,000 distinct CDR3 sequences, with roughly a tenth occurring only once. This clonotype occurred a few times. Its antigen is undetermined. The chain carries TRBV20-1 and TRBJ2-5; 7 nucleotides align to TRBD1. The sequenced sample was memory (CD45RO+) T cells sorted from blood. The TCR comes from a woman aged 18-29 years in good health. This CDR3 is CSASTGFETQYF. CDR3 coding DNA: TGCAGTGCCTCGACAGGGTTCGAGACCCAGTACTTC.